This T cell receptor (beta chain) was documented in a study of blood T cell repertoires in COVID-19. V was trimmed by 2 bases and J by 6 bases, leaving 27 bases between them. The CDR3 has 19 residues. Method: immunoSEQ multiplex PCR; TCRdb's copy keeps in-frame clones and lacks some. Of about 53,000 clones listed, roughly 79% are singletons. The chain carries TRBV23-1 and TRBJ2-3; TRBD2 is a possible D gene (7 bases). TRBV23-1 is labeled an ORF, and its function is uncertain. The sequenced material came from peripheral blood. The receptor was derived from a human donor in a cohort sampled during active COVID-19. This chain's CDR3 is CASSQPSILGGGPPDTQYF. As DNA, the CDR3 is TGCGCCAGCAGTCAACCTTCCATCCTCGGCGGGGGCCCCCCGGATACGCAGTATTTT.